A selection of T cell receptor beta chains follows, all from one sample in a study of T cells after yellow fever vaccination. TCRdb re-analysed the 5' RACE reads in MiXCR, keeping a single row per CDR3 protein. The table has about 320,000 distinct CDR3 sequences, around 4.5% seen once. Material: PBMCs, obtained 15 days after the yellow fever booster vaccination. The receptors come from a man younger than 35 who received the YFV17D yellow fever vaccine. CDR3s include the opening cysteine and the closing phenylalanine or tryptophan. D genes are given only for firm matches. Size values are once, few and many counts, or a class for expanded clones, and some rows have none.

TRBJ2-2 17 TRBD2 few TRBV20-1 TGCAGTGCTAGACCTACTAGCGGGGGGACGAACACCGGGGAGCTGTTTTTT CSARPTSGGTNTGELFF
TRBJ2-7 11 - many TRBV20-1 TGCAGTGCTTCATTCGGACGGGTGCAGTACTTC CSASFGRVQYF
TRBJ2-1 13 - - TRBV2 TGTGCCAGCAGTGCGGTGTGGGATAATGAGCAGTTCTTC CASSAVWDNEQFF
TRBJ1-2 13 - - TRBV3-1 TGTGCCAGCAGCCAAGGGCGGGGGGCTGGCTACACCTTC CASSQGRGAGYTF
TRBJ2-1 16 - - TRBV7-3 TGTGCCAGCAGCCCAGACGCGGCAGGGACTTACAATGAGCAGTTCTTC CASSPDAAGTYNEQFF
TRBJ1-2 15 - few TRBV5-1 TGCGCCAGCAGCTTGATGCAGGGGTCTAACTATGGCTACACCTTC CASSLMQGSNYGYTF
TRBJ2-4 16 - many TRBV12-3/TRBV12-4 TGTGCCAGCAGTTTTGACATTACCCTAGCCAAAAACATTCAGTACTTC CASSFDITLAKNIQYF
TRBJ1-5 14 TRBD1 - TRBV3-1 TGTGCCAGCAGCCAGTCCGGGACAGATCAGCCCCAGCATTTT CASSQSGTDQPQHF
TRBJ2-5 14 TRBD1 - TRBV4-3 TGCGCCAGCAGCCAAGAGACAGGGAAAGAGACCCAGTACTTC CASSQETGKETQYF
TRBJ1-2 14 - many TRBV6-5 TGTGCCAGCAGTTTCTCCCAATGGGGCTATGGCTACACCTTC CASSFSQWGYGYTF
TRBJ2-5 14 - many TRBV5-5 TGTGCCAGCAGCGCCCGACAGATTCAAGAGACCCAGTACTTC CASSARQIQETQYF
TRBJ2-7 12 - many TRBV18 TGTGCCAGCTCACCAATGGAGGACGAGCAGTACTTC CASSPMEDEQYF
TRBJ2-7 14 - - TRBV9 TGTGCCAGCAGCGCTGGTGACCTATCCTACGAGCAGTACTTC CASSAGDLSYEQYF
TRBJ1-3 14 - - TRBV28 TGTGCCAGCAGTGTCGGGACTCAAGGAAACACCATATATTTT CASSVGTQGNTIYF
TRBJ2-3 18 TRBD2 few TRBV6-6 TGTGCCAGCAGTACCCCGGGACTAGCTGCTCCCCGCACAGATACGCAGTATTTT CASSTPGLAAPRTDTQYF
TRBJ1-1 14 - few TRBV7-2 TGTGCCAGCAGCTTAGCGCCTGGGGTGGGGGAAGCTTTCTTT CASSLAPGVGEAFF
TRBJ1-2 13 - - TRBV11-2 TGTGCCAGCAGCGAGAACCTTGCGGGTGGCTACACCTTC CASSENLAGGYTF
TRBJ1-1 15 TRBD1 - TRBV5-6 TGTGCCAGCAGCTTGTATGACAGGGAGAACACTGAAGCTTTCTTT CASSLYDRENTEAFF
TRBJ1-5 12 - many TRBV20-1 TGCAGTGCTAGATTTAGCAATCAGCCCCAGCATTTT CSARFSNQPQHF
TRBJ1-4 16 - many TRBV7-2 TGTGCCAGCAGCTTCAGGGGAAGGGCAACTAATGAAAAACTGTTTTTT CASSFRGRATNEKLFF
TRBJ2-7 17 TRBD2 many TRBV7-2 TGTGCCAGCAGCTTAGCGCTGACAGCGGGGGACTCCTACGAGCAGTACTTC CASSLALTAGDSYEQYF
TRBJ1-2 14 - - TRBV9 TGTGCCAGCAGCGTCGGGACCAATCCGTTGGGCTACACCTTC CASSVGTNPLGYTF
TRBJ2-1 16 - - TRBV4-2 TGTGCCAGCAGCCTCGTAGGGGGGGTATCCTACAATGAGCAGTTCTTC CASSLVGGVSYNEQFF
TRBJ2-1 14 - many TRBV20-1 TGCAGTGCCCCCCGCGGAGGGGGGAACAATGAGCAGTTCTTC CSAPRGGGNNEQFF
TRBJ1-2 13 TRBD1 few TRBV5-5 TGTGCCAGCAGCCGGCGGACAGGGGATGGCTACACCTTC CASSRRTGDGYTF
TRBJ2-3 17 - few TRBV4-2 TGTGCCAGCAGCCAATTCCCCCGGGGGCCGCGCACAGATACGCAGTATTTT CASSQFPRGPRTDTQYF
TRBJ2-7 13 TRBD1 many TRBV29-1 TGCAGCGTTTTAGGGGGCAGCTCCTACGAGCAGTACTTC CSVLGGSSYEQYF
TRBJ1-2 14 - many TRBV7-2 TGTGCCAGCAGCTCGATGGGACCCCCAGAAGGCTACACCTTC CASSSMGPPEGYTF
TRBJ1-1 14 - few TRBV4-1 TGCGCCAGCAGCCCGATCGGGAAGAACACTGAAGCTTTCTTT CASSPIGKNTEAFF
TRBJ1-2 14 - - TRBV27 TGTGCCAGCAGTCGTACCCCAGGGTCCTATGGCTACACCTTC CASSRTPGSYGYTF
TRBJ2-5 14 - - TRBV28 TGTGCCAGCAGTTTGTGGCAGCACCAAGAGACCCAGTACTTC CASSLWQHQETQYF
TRBJ2-3 15 - few TRBV20-1 TGCAGTGCCGTCAGGGGAGGTACATACACAGATACGCAGTATTTT CSAVRGGTYTDTQYF
TRBJ1-3 16 - - TRBV19 TGTGCCAGTAGTGCCCGAGCAGGCAGCTCTGGAAACACCATATATTTT CASSARAGSSGNTIYF
TRBJ2-3 17 TRBD2 many TRBV5-1 TGCGCCAGCAGCTCACTCCGGACTAGCGGACGAAAGGATACGCAGTATTTT CASSSLRTSGRKDTQYF
TRBJ2-3 15 - few TRBV25-1 TGTGCCAGCCTTACTAGTTTTACCGGCACAGATACGCAGTATTTT CASLTSFTGTDTQYF
TRBJ2-3 12 - many TRBV24-1 TGTGCCACCGGTGGGGAGTCAGATACGCAGTATTTT CATGGESDTQYF
TRBJ2-7 14 - few TRBV4-1 TGCGCCAGCAGCCAAGAAAAGTCAAGCTACGAGCAGTACTTC CASSQEKSSYEQYF
TRBJ2-5 13 - few TRBV7-3 TGTGCCAGCAGCTTGTCGGTACAAGAGACCCAGTACTTC CASSLSVQETQYF
TRBJ2-3 17 - many TRBV11-2 TGTGCCAGCGTGAACCGAAATTGGACGGCTGAGTCAGATACGCAGTATTTT CASVNRNWTAESDTQYF
TRBJ1-5 15 TRBD1 many TRBV5-1 TGCGCCAGCAGCCCCGGGACAGGAGCTAATCAGCCCCAGCATTTT CASSPGTGANQPQHF
TRBJ1-1 15 - many TRBV6-6 TGTGCCAGCAGTTATTCGGGGGCGTCGGACACTGAAGCTTTCTTT CASSYSGASDTEAFF
TRBJ1-1 13 - many TRBV6-5 TGTGCCAGCATCAACACGGGGGGCACTGAAGCTTTCTTT CASINTGGTEAFF
TRBJ2-2 14 - many TRBV29-1 TGCAGCGTTGGTTGGCAGGCTAACACCGGGGAGCTGTTTTTT CSVGWQANTGELFF
TRBJ2-6 15 - few TRBV7-3 TGTGCCAGCAGCAAACAGAGCTCTGGGGCCAACGTCCTGACTTTC CASSKQSSGANVLTF
TRBJ1-1 16 - many TRBV18 TGTGCCAGCTCACCTTTAATACTAGGGGGGAACACTGAAGCTTTCTTT CASSPLILGGNTEAFF
TRBJ2-4 15 - - TRBV6-2/TRBV6-3 TGTGCCAGCAGCCCCCCCTTGGGGGGAAGGGACATTCAGTACTTC CASSPPLGGRDIQYF
TRBJ2-1 14 - many TRBV5-1 TGCGCCAGCAGCTACGGGGAAGCCTACAATGAGCAGTTCTTC CASSYGEAYNEQFF
TRBJ2-7 15 TRBD2 - TRBV6-6 TGTGCCAGCAGCGGGGGGAGGGGACTGACCTACGAGCAGTACTTC CASSGGRGLTYEQYF
TRBJ2-2 15 - many TRBV4-3 TGCGCCAGCAGCCGACATCACCGCGGCACCGGGGAGCTGTTTTTT CASSRHHRGTGELFF
TRBJ2-7 15 - many TRBV6-1 TGTGCCAGCAGTGAATCCCCGGACCGGCTTTGGGAGCAGTACTTC CASSESPDRLWEQYF
TRBJ2-2 13 - many TRBV5-1 TGCGCCAGCCACCCCGCAGACACCGGGGAGCTGTTTTTT CASHPADTGELFF